Below are 25 T cell receptor beta chains sequenced from a single sample in a study of blood T cell repertoires in COVID-19. Libraries were prepared by immunoSEQ multiplex PCR; TCRdb keeps only in-frame clonotypes and omits some of them. The table has approximately 100,000 clones, approximately 91% seen once. Material: peripheral blood. The receptor set was obtained from a human donor in a cohort sampled during active COVID-19.

The rearrangement links TRBV4-1 to TRBJ1-1, with D possibly matching TRBD1 (6 bases). Trimming left V 7 bases short and J 0 bases short, with 12 bases between. Per the germline V gene, CDR1 is MGHRA and CDR2 is YSYEKL. The CDR3 contains 14 residues. The CDR3 protein is CASTRTELNTEAFF. CDR3 DNA sequence: TGCGCCAGCACGCGGACAGAGTTGAACACTGAAGCTTTCTTT.

The chain employs TRBV24-1 and TRBJ1-5; D may be TRBD1 (5 bases). V lost 3 bases to trimming and J lost 1 base, with 6 bases between them. Germline V gene sequence: CDR1 KGHDR, CDR2 SFDVKD. There are 14 residues in the CDR3. The CDR3 spells CATSDGGSNQPQHF. The CDR3 DNA follows: TGTGCCACCAGTGATGGGGGGAGCAATCAGCCCCAGCATTTT.

This clone appeared a single time. The junction and the germline gene differ at one end; a read error may be behind it. The chain recombines TRBV19 with TRBJ1-2; D is perhaps TRBD1 (6 bases). Per the germline V gene, CDR1 is LNHDA and CDR2 is SQIVND (reference sequence). The CDR3 has 12 amino acids. CDR3 sequence reads: CASSPDRFRTHF. The CDR3 nucleotides are TGTGCCAGTAGTCCTGACAGGTTCCGTACTCACTTC. Full variable domain (outside the CDR3, taken from reference TRBV19 and TRBJ1-2): DGGITQSPKYLFRKEGQNVTLSCEQNLNHDAMYWYRQDPGQGLRLIYYSQIVNDFQKGDIAEGYSVSREKKESFPLTVTSAQKNPTAFYLCASSPDRFRTHFGSGTRLTVV.

V is TRBV2 and J is TRBJ2-3, with a tentative D call TRBD2 (6 bases). The CDR3 is made up of 14 amino acids. The germline V gene encodes CDR1 SNHLY and CDR2 FYNNEI. V was shortened by 6 bases and J by 8 bases, with 18 bases between the two germline ends. The CDR3, as DNA: TGTGCCAGCAGGGTCCTAGCGCCCCAGGGTACGCAGTATTTT. This gives the protein CASRVLAPQGTQYF.

The J gene is TRBJ1-1, the V gene TRBV12-3 or TRBV12-4, with D possibly being TRBD1 (6 bases). The germline V and J ends were trimmed by 5 bases and 10 bases, with 14 bases remaining between them. The CDR3 sequence is 12 residues long. CDR3 loop: CASSLDRVGAFF. The CDR3, as DNA: TGTGCCAGCAGTCTGGACAGAGTCGGAGCTTTCTTT.

The V gene is TRBV6-4, the J gene TRBJ2-7; 11 nucleotides align to TRBD2. The CDR3 has 15 amino acids. In germline, CDR1 is MRHNA, CDR2 SNTAGT. Trimming removed 8 bases from V and 6 bases from J; junction bases left unmatched: 12. The CDR3 is CASAVVAGGPSEQYF. As DNA, the CDR3 is TGTGCCAGCGCTGTCGTAGCGGGAGGGCCGTCCGAGCAGTACTTC.

The chain uses TRBV5-4 and TRBJ2-2; TRBD2 might be the D (6 bases). Trimming shortened V by 4 bases and J by 1 base, and 11 bases separated the two germline ends. Germline CDR1 SGHNT, CDR2 YYREEE (reference sequence). This CDR3 contains 15 residues. In nucleotides, the CDR3 is TGTGCCAGCAGCGTGGGACTTGAGAACACCGGGGAGCTGTTTTTT. Protein sequence: CASSVGLENTGELFF.

Here the CDR3 DNA reads TGCGCCAGCAGCCTGGCGGACAGGAGCTCCTACGAGCAGTACTTC. Translation gives CASSLADRSSYEQYF. The rearrangement joins TRBV5-1 to TRBJ2-7; 7 bases align to TRBD1. In germline, CDR1 is SGHRS, CDR2 YFSETQ. J gave up 0 bases and V 4 bases, and 7 bases lay outside the gene matches. This CDR3 comprises 15 residues.

The V and J genes are TRBV28 and TRBJ1-1; 7 bases match TRBD1. The V gene's germline CDR1 is MDHEN and CDR2 SYDVKM. The CDR3 is 12 amino acids. Losses at the gene ends were 6 bases for V and 8 bases for J; bases not matched to a gene: 6. The CDR3 DNA is TGTGCCAGCAGGCAGGGGGTCGCGGAAGCTTTCTTT. Residues: CASRQGVAEAFF.

The DNA for the CDR3 is TGTGCCAGCAGTTTATACAGGGGAGGTTTGAACACTGAAGCTTTCTTT. Encoded protein: CASSLYRGGLNTEAFF. The chain joins TRBV28 to TRBJ1-1; 7 bases fit TRBD1. V lost 1 base, J lost 0 bases, and 5 bases stayed unmatched. Germline assignment: CDR1 MDHEN and CDR2 SYDVKM. This CDR3 is built from 16 residues.

The chain employs TRBV14 and TRBJ2-2; D uncertain. The CDR3 has 15 residues. CDR1 is SGHDN, CDR2 FVKESK, per germline. Trimming removed 0 bases from V and 7 bases from J, with 12 bases in between. The CDR3 region is CASSQDVRGVGELFF. CDR3 nucleotides: TGTGCCAGCAGCCAAGATGTCCGCGGAGTCGGGGAGCTGTTTTTT. Filled out from reference TRBV14 and TRBJ2-2, the complete variable domain reads EAGVTQFPSHSVIEKGQTVTLRCDPISGHDNLYWYRRVMGKEIKFLLHFVKESKQDESGMPNNRFLAERTGGTYSTLKVQPAELEDSGVYFCASSQDVRGVGELFFGEGSRLTVL.

The chain employs TRBV7-8 and TRBJ2-5, with 10 bases identical to TRBD2. With 5 bases clipped from V and 5 bases from J, the junction kept 14 bases outside the gene matches. Germline CDR1 and CDR2: SGHVS and FQNEAQ. The CDR3 is 17 amino acids. The CDR3 sequence is CASSADLAGVMTETQYF. The CDR3 bases are TGTGCCAGCAGCGCAGATCTAGCGGGGGTGATGACGGAGACCCAGTACTTC.

V is TRBV30 and J is TRBJ1-4, with D maybe TRBD1 (5 bases). The CDR3 contains 16 residues. V lost 2 bases and J 0 bases, leaving 13 bases between the germline ends. The germline V gene encodes CDR1 GTSNPN and CDR2 SVGIG (reference sequence). The CDR3: CAWSPGLHATNEKLFF. The CDR3 nucleotides are TGTGCCTGGAGTCCGGGACTCCACGCAACTAATGAAAAACTGTTTTTT.

V gene TRBV7-8 combines with J gene TRBJ1-3, with a possible D match to TRBD1 (5 bases). The CDR3 loop spans 16 amino acids. Germline CDR1 is SGHVS and CDR2 is FQNEAQ. V was clipped by 2 bases and J by 1 base, with 12 bases between them. The CDR3 DNA reads as TGTGCCAGCAGCTTATCTCGCAGGGTGTCTGGAAACACCATATATTTT. Its protein product is CASSLSRRVSGNTIYF.

V usage is TRBV30 and J usage is TRBJ2-5, with D maybe TRBD2 (7 bases). The germline CDR1 and CDR2 sequences are GTSNPN and SVGIG (reference sequence). The CDR3 has 16 amino acids. The germline V and J ends were trimmed by 0 bases and 0 bases, with 14 bases remaining between them. The CDR3 loop reads CAWSVGGGPYQETQYF. The CDR3 nucleotides read TGTGCCTGGAGTGTAGGCGGGGGCCCCTACCAAGAGACCCAGTACTTC.

The chain couples TRBV7-9 to TRBJ1-1; unclear D gene. Germline V gene data show CDR1 as SEHNR and CDR2 as FQNEAQ (reference sequence). The CDR3 length is 14 residues. V lost 5 bases and J lost 1, with 11 bases in between. CDR3 in DNA: TGTGCCAGCAGCCCCGGGATAAAGAACACTGAAGCTTTCTTT. Its translation: CASSPGIKNTEAFF.

V usage is TRBV21-1 and J usage is TRBJ1-3; TRBD1 is the table's D call, not checked against the DNA. TRBV21-1 is a recognized pseudogene. The CDR3 loop spans 14 amino acids. In DNA form, the CDR3 reads TGTGCCACCACTCCGACAGGGGAGGCGAACACCATATATTTT. This gives the protein CATTPTGEANTIYF.

The chain carries TRBV12-3 or TRBV12-4 and TRBJ1-1; no reliable D call. V was shortened by 5 bases and J by 0 bases, with 7 bases between the two germline ends. The CDR3 has 13 amino acids. The CDR3 nucleotides are TGTGCCAGCAGTCACACAGTGAACACTGAAGCTTTCTTT. Translation: CASSHTVNTEAFF.

This chain joins TRBV28 and TRBJ1-5, with D uncertain. This CDR3 has 14 residues. In germline, CDR1 is MDHEN, CDR2 SYDVKM. Trimming left V 6 bases short and J 5 bases short, with 14 bases between. The CDR3: CASRGSGGHQPQHF. The CDR3 coding sequence is TGTGCCAGCAGGGGGAGTGGAGGGCATCAGCCCCAGCATTTT.

This sequence joins TRBV5-6 and TRBJ2-1, with D possibly being TRBD1 (6 bases). The CDR3 loop spans 14 amino acids. V shed 4 bases and J shed 8 bases, with 16 bases lying between them. The V gene's germline CDR1 is SGHDT and CDR2 YYEEEE. DNA of the CDR3: TGTGCCAGCAGCCCGCCCTCAGGGGACGATGAGCAGTTCTTC. Translating gives CASSPPSGDDEQFF.

The rearrangement joins TRBV10-3 to TRBJ2-2; no definite D call. The CDR3 is made up of 13 amino acids. Germline CDR1 reads ENHRY; CDR2 reads SYGVKD. V lost 5 bases, J lost 6 bases, and 10 bases lay in between. CDR3 coding DNA: TGTGCCATCAGTACGGGTTTGGCCGGGGAGCTGTTTTTT. This translates into CAISTGLAGELFF.

The chain employs TRBV6-2 or TRBV6-3 and TRBJ1-1, with 7 bases lining up with TRBD1. The V segment lost 5 bases and the J segment 7 bases; nucleotides outside the gene matches: 7. This CDR3 spans 13 amino acids. The germline V gene encodes CDR1 MNHEY and CDR2 SVGEGT. The CDR3 nucleotides are TGTGCCAGCAGTGGGACAGTTTTTAATGAAGCTTTCTTT. Amino acid sequence: CASSGTVFNEAFF.

The rearrangement joins TRBV7-8 to TRBJ2-1; TRBD2 aligns across 14 bases. The CDR3 runs 15 residues. V lost 5 bases and J lost 8; bases outside the gene matches: 5. CDR1 SGHVS and CDR2 FQNEAQ come from the germline V gene. CDR3 loop: CASSEGLAGDHEQFF. The CDR3 DNA follows: TGTGCCAGCAGCGAGGGACTAGCGGGAGATCATGAGCAGTTCTTC.

The rearrangement links TRBV28 to TRBJ2-3; a possible D gene is TRBD1 (5 bases). The CDR3 has 16 amino acids. Germline CDR1 reads MDHEN; CDR2 reads SYDVKM. Trimming left V 5 bases short and J 3 bases short, with 18 bases between. The CDR3 loop reads CASSGDLGLKTDTQYF. The CDR3 DNA reads TGTGCCAGCAGTGGCGACTTGGGGCTAAAAACAGATACGCAGTATTTT. Full variable domain (rest looked up from reference TRBV28 and TRBJ2-3): DVKVTQSSRYLVKRTGEKVFLECVQDMDHENMFWYRQDPGLGLRLIYFSYDVKMKEKGDIPEGYSVSREKKERFSLILESASTNQTSMYLCASSGDLGLKTDTQYFGPGTRLTVL.

The chain has TRBV27 and TRBJ2-5, with TRBD2 identical over 11 bases. CDR1 MNHEY and CDR2 SMNVEV come from the germline V gene (reference sequence). Germline trimming cut 4 bases from V and 5 bases from J; bases unmatched to any gene: 9. The CDR3 is 16 residues long. In DNA, the CDR3 is TGTGCCAGCAGTTCCATTAGCGGGAGGGCCATGGAGACCCAGTACTTC. Translating gives CASSSISGRAMETQYF.